The sample holds one count of the clone carrying this T cell receptor (beta chain). The CDR3 spans 13 residues. CDR1 LNHDA and CDR2 SQIVND come from the germline V gene (reference sequence). V shed 7 bases and J 5 bases; nucleotides not matched to a gene: 5. The data were obtained in a study of shared clonotypes between healthy human individuals. Profiled with immunoSEQ multiplex PCR; TCRdb holds only in-frame clones, not every one. The data hold millions of clones, with roughly 95% observed a single time. The sequenced sample consisted of naive CD4+ T cells sorted from blood. Subset meaning: CD45RA+ positively selected. This receptor was taken from a man between 18 and 35 years old in good health. The chain is built from TRBV19 and TRBJ1-1; 9 nucleotides line up with TRBD1. Here the CDR3 DNA reads TGTGCCAGTACGGGACAGGGTTGGACTGAAGCTTTCTTT. Residues: CASTGQGWTEAFF.